A selection of T cell receptor beta chains follows, all from one sample in a study of blood T cells in healthy people across ages. TCRdb reprocessed the 5' RACE reads with MiXCR, giving one entry per CDR3 protein. Among some 1,800,000 distinct CDR3 sequences, about two fifths were seen once, and the ten largest hold 23%. The sample taken for sequencing was blood. The receptors come from a human donor in good health. The CDR3 runs from the conserved cysteine through the conserved F or W. The D gene is left open where the match is weak. Part of the rows lack a size; the others show once, few, many or a class for expanded clones.

d_call j_call v_call clone_size cdr3_nt cdr3_aa
. TRBJ2-7 TRBV6-6 . TGTGCCAGCAGTTACCTCAAGGGGGTCGAGCAGTACTTC CASSYLKGVEQYF
. TRBJ2-3 TRBV7-9 . TGTGCCAACAGCTTAGGCCACACAGGGAACGCAGATACGCAGTATTTT CANSLGHTGNADTQYF
. TRBJ1-6 TRBV12-3/TRBV12-4 few TGTGCCAGCAGCACAGGGTTAAGCTCCTATAATTCACCCCTCCACTTT CASSTGLSSYNSPLHF
. TRBJ1-2 TRBV2 . TGTGCCAGCAGCCGACAGAACCAACTGAACTATGGCTACACCTTC CASSRQNQLNYGYTF
. TRBJ1-5 TRBV5-1 . TGCGCCAGCAGCCGTTTATGGCCCCAGCATTTT CASSRLWPQHF
. TRBJ1-4 TRBV10-3 few TGTGCCATCAGCAGAGACCCGGGGACTAATGAAAAACTGTTTTTT CAISRDPGTNEKLFF
. TRBJ1-2 TRBV20-1 . TGCAGTGCTAGAACGGATGAGATGGAATTTAACTATGGCTACACCTTC CSARTDEMEFNYGYTF
. TRBJ2-5 TRBV5-1 few TGCGCCAGCAGCTTGGCCTTTACGGATTTCCCCAAGGAGACCCAGTACTTC CASSLAFTDFPKETQYF
. TRBJ1-2 TRBV3-1 . TGTGCCAGCAGCCAAAATCCGGACAGTTTTGGGTATGGCTACACCTTC CASSQNPDSFGYGYTF
. TRBJ1-2 TRBV29-1 . TGCAGCGCTGAGGGAGACAACTATGGCTACACCTTC CSAEGDNYGYTF
TRBD1 TRBJ1-2 TRBV10-3 few TGTGCCATCAGTGGACAGGGTTATAACTATGGCTACACCTTC CAISGQGYNYGYTF
TRBD1 TRBJ2-1 TRBV18 few TGTGCCAGCTCGGGACAGGGGAGCAATGAGCAGTTCTTC CASSGQGSNEQFF
. TRBJ1-4 TRBV7-9 . TGTGCCAGCAGCTACCATCCCACAGGTCCGGGAGGGGAAAAACTGTTTTTT CASSYHPTGPGGEKLFF
TRBD2 TRBJ2-1 TRBV7-2 . TGTGCCAGCAGCTTAGCCGCGGGGGGTTTAGACAATGAGCAGTTCTTC CASSLAAGGLDNEQFF
. TRBJ1-5 TRBV12-3/TRBV12-4 . TGTGCCAGCAGCATAGGGACGTACAATCAGCCCCAGCATTTT CASSIGTYNQPQHF
. TRBJ2-7 TRBV7-8 . TGTGCCAGCACCATTGGAGCGGGCCTTTCCTACGAGCAGTACTTC CASTIGAGLSYEQYF
TRBD1 TRBJ2-7 TRBV7-2 . TGTACCAGCAGCCCGGACAGGGGCGGCTACGAGCAGTACTTC CTSSPDRGGYEQYF
. TRBJ2-5 TRBV7-2 . TGTGCCAGCAGCTTAGCACCCCAGATTCAAGAGACCCAGTACTTC CASSLAPQIQETQYF
. TRBJ2-1 TRBV4-2 few TGTGCCAGCAACCAACTCTCCGGGGGGCAAAAGAATGAGCAGTTCTTC CASNQLSGGQKNEQFF
TRBD2 TRBJ2-5 TRBV6-2/TRBV6-3 few TGTGCCAGCAGTTCCACGGCCGGGGGGGGCACCTACCAAGAGACCCAGTACTTC CASSSTAGGGTYQETQYF
. TRBJ1-1 TRBV6-1 . TGTGCCGGCGCAGTCCTTAGGTACACTGAAGCTTTCTTT CAGAVLRYTEAFF
TRBD2 TRBJ2-1 TRBV7-2 few TGTGCCAGCAGCTTATCTGCGGGGGGCTACTCCTACAATGAGCAGTTCTTC CASSLSAGGYSYNEQFF
. TRBJ2-1 TRBV2 once TGTGCCAGCAGTTCCCCCCCGGGACCATCGGGGGATGAGCAGTTCTTC CASSSPPGPSGDEQFF
TRBD2 TRBJ2-5 TRBV20-1 . TGCAGTGCTAAGATCCCCGGGACTAGAGCCCAAGAGACCCAGTACTTC CSAKIPGTRAQETQYF
. TRBJ1-2 TRBV28 few TGTGCCAGCAGCCGGCAGGGTTTGCTGCTCTATGGCTACACCTTC CASSRQGLLLYGYTF
TRBD2 TRBJ2-1 TRBV5-1 few TGCGCCAGCAGCTTGGCCCGACTAGCGGGGGGCTGGAATGAGCAGTTCTTC CASSLARLAGGWNEQFF
TRBD2 TRBJ2-3 TRBV29-1 . TGCAGCGTTGGGTCCCTAGCGGGGGGCCCAAGGTATGGTGATACGCAGTATTTT CSVGSLAGGPRYGDTQYF
TRBD2 TRBJ2-5 TRBV25-1 . TGTGCCACTCAATACCGGGGGGGCCTTGAGACCCAGTACTTC CATQYRGGLETQYF
TRBD1 TRBJ2-5 TRBV4-1 . TGCGCCAGCAGCCAGAAGACAGGGGACGCCGAGACCCAGTACTTC CASSQKTGDAETQYF
. TRBJ1-6 TRBV6-2/TRBV6-3 . TGTGCCAGCAACGAGGGACGGTATAATTCACCCCTCCACTTT CASNEGRYNSPLHF
TRBD1 TRBJ2-1 TRBV7-6 . TGTGCCAGCAGCCCTGGGGACAGGGCCCATTCTAGTGAGCAGTTCTTC CASSPGDRAHSSEQFF
. TRBJ2-7 TRBV13 . TGTGCCAGCAGCCGAGAAATAGGAGGGGGATCCGAGCAGTACTTC CASSREIGGGSEQYF
. TRBJ2-5 TRBV7-2 few TGTGCCAGCAGAGGGAAGACCCAGTACTTC CASRGKTQYF
TRBD1 TRBJ2-5 TRBV7-9 many TGTGCCAGCAGCTTGACAGGGTACCAAGAGACCCAGTACTTC CASSLTGYQETQYF
TRBD1 TRBJ1-2 TRBV15 . TGTGCCACCAGCAGAGATCGCTGGACAGGGCACGATGGCTACACCTTC CATSRDRWTGHDGYTF
TRBD1 TRBJ2-3 TRBV6-5 . TGTGTCAGCAGTTATACTCCGGGACAGGGTCTGACAGATACGCAGTATTTT CVSSYTPGQGLTDTQYF
. TRBJ2-1 TRBV7-8 . TGTGCCAGCAGTCTCCCAATGGGCCTGATAGGTAATGAGCAGTTCTTC CASSLPMGLIGNEQFF
. TRBJ1-1 TRBV30 . TGTGCCTGGACCTCGGGGGCCCCCACTGAAGCTTTCTTT CAWTSGAPTEAFF
TRBD1 TRBJ1-1 TRBV7-6 . TGTGCCAGCAGCGCCAACAGGGGTAGGGGGAACACTGAAGCTTTCTTT CASSANRGRGNTEAFF
TRBD2 TRBJ2-3 TRBV5-1 . TGCGCCAGCGCCCCGACTAGCGTAGCCACAGATACGCAGTATTTT CASAPTSVATDTQYF
. TRBJ2-3 TRBV5-1 . TGCGCCAGCAGCTTGGAAGCGTCGGCCCTAATGGATACGCAGTATTTT CASSLEASALMDTQYF
. TRBJ1-1 TRBV6-5 . TGTGCCAGCAGTTACGGTCTTAAAGCTTTCTTT CASSYGLKAFF
. TRBJ2-3 TRBV20-1 many TGCAGTGTACAGGCTTTCGCAGATACGCAGTATTTT CSVQAFADTQYF
. TRBJ2-1 TRBV9 many TGTGCCAGCAGCCGAAACAATGAGCAGTTCTTC CASSRNNEQFF
. TRBJ1-2 TRBV15 . TGTGCCACCAGCATAGACCAAATGCCGTGGGGTTATGGCTACACCTTC CATSIDQMPWGYGYTF
. TRBJ1-1 TRBV14 . TGTGCCAGCAGCCAACTCTTGAACACTGAAGCTTTCTTT CASSQLLNTEAFF
. TRBJ2-3 TRBV7-3 few TGTGCCAGCAGCTTTGGGACCGCCCTTACGGATACGCAGTATTTT CASSFGTALTDTQYF
TRBD2 TRBJ2-7 TRBV12-3/TRBV12-4 . TGTGCCAGCAGTTTAGGGGGCGGGGGTGCCTACGAGCAGTACTTC CASSLGGGGAYEQYF
. TRBJ2-4 TRBV7-2 . TGTGCCAGCAGCGAAGGGGGGGACATTCAGTACTTC CASSEGGDIQYF
. TRBJ2-6 TRBV12-3/TRBV12-4 many TGTGCCAGCAGTTCTGCCAACGTCCTGACTTTC CASSSANVLTF
. TRBJ1-1 TRBV4-3 . TGCGCCAGCAGCCAAGAAGGGGCGATATTGAACACTGAAGCTTTCTTT CASSQEGAILNTEAFF
TRBD2 TRBJ2-1 TRBV28 once TGTGCCAGCAGTTTATCCCTAGCGGGGAACAATGAGCAGTTCTTC CASSLSLAGNNEQFF
. TRBJ2-5 TRBV11-2 . TGTACCAGCAGCCTTTTAGGGGGGGGCTCCCAAGAGACCCAGTACTTC CTSSLLGGGSQETQYF
. TRBJ2-2 TRBV7-6 . TGTGCCAGCAGCTTTATGGCAGCCCTGAGGACAGGGGAGCTGTTTTTT CASSFMAALRTGELFF
. TRBJ2-7 TRBV5-1 . TGCGCCAGCAGCTTGGAGGGACATCCCTCCTACGAGCAGTACTTC CASSLEGHPSYEQYF